This T cell receptor beta chain was recorded in a study of monozygotic twins with cystic fibrosis. Germline CDR1 is SGDLS and CDR2 is YYNGEE. This CDR3 is built from 15 residues. V dropped 3 bases and J dropped 6; count of bases not matched to a gene: 10. Sequenced by immunoSEQ multiplex PCR; TCRdb stores in-frame clones only, minus some. There are under 30,000 clones in the sample; roughly 96% occur only once, and about 2.5% lies in the top ten. Study-wide points: Monozygotic CF twins shared more identical nucleotide clonotypes than unrelated patients. V usage most resembled the co-twin in 13 of 16 pairs.

Of note for this clone: No antigen is known for it.

The gene calls are TRBV9 and TRBJ2-7, with 9 bases identical to TRBD2. The clonotype originates from a girl aged 2 to 10 with cystic fibrosis. Sequenced sample: blood. CDR3: CASSARGREGTEQYF. Here the CDR3 DNA reads TGTGCCAGCAGCGCGAGGGGGCGGGAGGGAACCGAGCAGTACTTC.